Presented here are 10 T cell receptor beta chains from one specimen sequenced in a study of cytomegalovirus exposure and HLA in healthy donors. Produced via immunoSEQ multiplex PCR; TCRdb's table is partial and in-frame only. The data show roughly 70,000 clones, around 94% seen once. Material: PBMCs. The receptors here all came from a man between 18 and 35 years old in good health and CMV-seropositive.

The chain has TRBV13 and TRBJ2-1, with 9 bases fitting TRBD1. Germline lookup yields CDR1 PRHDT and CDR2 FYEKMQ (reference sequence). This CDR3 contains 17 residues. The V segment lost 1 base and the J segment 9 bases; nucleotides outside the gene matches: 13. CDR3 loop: CASSLVRDRGLSGEQFF. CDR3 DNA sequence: TGTGCCAGCAGCTTAGTACGCGACAGGGGGTTGTCGGGTGAGCAGTTCTTC.

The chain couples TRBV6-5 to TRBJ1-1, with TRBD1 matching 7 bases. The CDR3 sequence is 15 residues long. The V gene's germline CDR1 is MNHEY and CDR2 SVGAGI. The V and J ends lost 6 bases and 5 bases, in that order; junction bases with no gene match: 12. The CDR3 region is CASSLGDRVGTEAFF. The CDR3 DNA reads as TGTGCCAGCAGCCTCGGAGACAGGGTGGGGACTGAAGCTTTCTTT.

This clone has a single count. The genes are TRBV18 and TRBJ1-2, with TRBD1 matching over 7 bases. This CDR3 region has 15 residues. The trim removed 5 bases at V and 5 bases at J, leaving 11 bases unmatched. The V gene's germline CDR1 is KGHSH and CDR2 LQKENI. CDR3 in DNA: TGTGCCAGCTCAAGCAAGACAGGGCCAGGGTATGGCTACACCTTC. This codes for CASSSKTGPGYGYTF.

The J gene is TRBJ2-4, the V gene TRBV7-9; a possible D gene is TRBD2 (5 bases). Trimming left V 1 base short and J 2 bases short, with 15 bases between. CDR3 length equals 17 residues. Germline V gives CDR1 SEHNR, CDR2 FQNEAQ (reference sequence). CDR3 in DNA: TGTGCCAGCAGCTTAGTGTCTTCGGGGTATTCCAAAAACATTCAGTACTTC. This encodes CASSLVSSGYSKNIQYF.

CDR3 DNA sequence: TGTGCCAGCAGTTCGGGACTTTTGAGCTCCTACAATGAGCAGTTCTTC. The encoded protein is CASSSGLLSSYNEQFF. The chain couples TRBV28 to TRBJ2-1; D possibly corresponds to TRBD2 (6 bases). The V gene's germline CDR1 is MDHEN and CDR2 SYDVKM. V was clipped by 4 bases and J by 0 bases, with 13 bases between them. This CDR3 contains 16 residues.

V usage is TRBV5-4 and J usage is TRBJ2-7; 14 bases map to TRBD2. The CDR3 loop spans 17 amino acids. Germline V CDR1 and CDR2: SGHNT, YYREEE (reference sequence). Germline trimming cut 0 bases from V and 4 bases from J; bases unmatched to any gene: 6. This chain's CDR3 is CASSLGGTSGSLYEQYF. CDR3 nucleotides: TGTGCCAGCAGCTTGGGGGGGACTAGCGGGAGTTTGTACGAGCAGTACTTC.

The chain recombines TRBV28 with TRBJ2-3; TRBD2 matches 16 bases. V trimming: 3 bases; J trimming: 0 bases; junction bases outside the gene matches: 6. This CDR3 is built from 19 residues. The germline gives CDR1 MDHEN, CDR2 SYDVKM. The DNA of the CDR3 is TGTGCCAGCAGTTTGATGGGACTAGCGGGAGGGACTAGCACAGATACGCAGTATTTT. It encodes CASSLMGLAGGTSTDTQYF.

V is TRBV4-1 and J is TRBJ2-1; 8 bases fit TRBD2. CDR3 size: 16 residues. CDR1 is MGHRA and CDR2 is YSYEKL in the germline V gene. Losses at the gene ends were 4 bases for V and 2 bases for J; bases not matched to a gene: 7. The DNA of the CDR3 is TGCGCCAGCAGCCCCAGCGGGAGCGCTACCTACAATGAGCAGTTCTTC. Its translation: CASSPSGSATYNEQFF.

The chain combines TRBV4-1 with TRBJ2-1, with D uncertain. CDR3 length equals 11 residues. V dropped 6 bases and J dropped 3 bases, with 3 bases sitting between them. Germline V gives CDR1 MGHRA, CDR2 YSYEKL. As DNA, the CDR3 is TGCGCCAGCAGTCACTACAATGAGCAGTTCTTC. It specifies CASSHYNEQFF.

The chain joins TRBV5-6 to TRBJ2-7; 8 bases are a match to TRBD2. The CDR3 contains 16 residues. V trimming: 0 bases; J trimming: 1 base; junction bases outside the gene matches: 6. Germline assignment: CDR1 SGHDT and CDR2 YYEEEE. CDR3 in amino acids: CASSLAVREGSYEQYF. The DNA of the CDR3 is TGTGCCAGCAGCTTGGCCGTTCGGGAGGGTTCCTACGAGCAGTACTTC.